These 10 T cell receptor beta chains share one sample of origin, sequenced in a study of PD-1 blockade in classical Hodgkin lymphoma. The table came from immunoSEQ multiplex PCR; TCRdb's copy has only in-frame clones and leaves some out. The sample has 15,000 to 20,000 clones; around 82% are singletons. Time point reported: cycle 4 day 1 (C4D1), after less than 7 weeks of nivolumab. Every patient experienced relapse after autologous stem cell transplantation, and brentuximab vedotin exposure varied. Sequenced material: peripheral blood mononuclear cells (PBMCs), taken before the fourth cycle of nivolumab. The source is a human donor with classical Hodgkin lymphoma.

The chain carries TRBV27 and TRBJ1-2, with 8 bases lining up with TRBD1. The CDR3 is 13 amino acids. The trim removed 6 bases at V and 4 bases at J, leaving 4 bases unmatched. Looked up from germline, CDR1 is MNHEY and CDR2 is SMNVEV (reference sequence). For the CDR3, the DNA is TGTGCCAGCAGGCTAGGACAGGGCTATGGCTACACCTTC. Translating it yields CASRLGQGYGYTF.

The table lists this clone with a count of one. V gene TRBV7-9 combines with J gene TRBJ2-7, with D perhaps assigned TRBD1 or TRBD2 (6 bases each). CDR3 length: 15 residues. Germline assignment: CDR1 SEHNR and CDR2 FQNEAQ (reference sequence). The V end lost 4 bases, the J end lost 1 base, and 14 bases lay between the germline ends. The CDR3 reads CASSSPEGGSYEQYF. The CDR3 DNA reads as TGTGCCAGCAGCTCACCAGAGGGGGGTTCCTACGAGCAGTACTTC.

This clone was recorded a few times. The chain recombines TRBV30 with TRBJ2-7; D gene ambiguous. The V and J ends lost 0 bases and 4 bases respectively, with 22 bases between them. Germline CDR1 GTSNPN, CDR2 SVGIG (reference sequence). CDR3 length: 17 amino acids. The CDR3, as DNA: TGTGCCTGGAGTGTAAGGTCCCTGTTGCAGGCGCCTTACGAGCAGTACTTC. Amino acids: CAWSVRSLLQAPYEQYF.

The V gene is TRBV5-4, the J gene TRBJ1-5; 7 bases fit TRBD1. J gave up 6 bases and V 0 bases, and 6 bases lay outside the gene matches. CDR1 is SGHNT and CDR2 is YYREEE in the germline V gene (reference sequence). The length of the CDR3 is 15 residues. The CDR3 nucleotides are TGTGCCAGCAGCTTGGGCAGGGGGGAAGGTCAGCCCCAGCATTTT. It is translated as CASSLGRGEGQPQHF.

The chain employs TRBV11-2 and TRBJ2-7; the match to TRBD1 covers 8 bases. Germline V lookup: CDR1 SGHAT, CDR2 FQNNGV. V lost 0 bases and J lost 3; bases outside the gene matches: 4. This CDR3 has 15 amino acids. Written as DNA, the CDR3 is TGTGCCAGCAGCTTAGAGGGGACAGGAATCTACGAGCAGTACTTC. Its protein is CASSLEGTGIYEQYF. The variable domain in full, with the rest retrieved from reference TRBV11-2 and TRBJ2-7, is EAGVAQSPRYKIIEKRQSVAFWCNPISGHATLYWYQQILGQGPKLLIQFQNNGVVDDSQLPKDRFSAERLKGVDSTLKIQPAKLEDSAVYLCASSLEGTGIYEQYFGPGTRLTVT.

J is TRBJ1-2 and V is TRBV7-8; D is ambiguous. Germline CDR1 SGHVS, CDR2 FQNEAQ. V was clipped by 1 base and J by 7 bases, with 10 bases between them. The CDR3 is made up of 13 amino acids. CDR3 protein: CASSLVEDGGYTF. CDR3 DNA: TGTGCCAGCAGCTTAGTAGAGGACGGTGGCTACACCTTC.

The V and J genes are TRBV4-1 and TRBJ2-1; the D is unclear. The V gene's germline CDR1 is MGHRA and CDR2 YSYEKL. The CDR3 has 15 residues. V shed 2 bases and J shed 8 bases, with 16 bases lying between them. CDR3 residues: CASSQRYSMGYEQFF. Written as DNA, the CDR3 is TGCGCCAGCAGCCAACGGTATAGTATGGGCTATGAGCAGTTCTTC.

The J gene is TRBJ1-3, the V gene TRBV5-1; D gene uncertain. Per germline, CDR1 SGHRS and CDR2 YFSETQ. Trimming removed 0 bases from V and 0 bases from J, with 4 bases in between. This CDR3 has 14 amino acids. CDR3 DNA sequence: TGCGCCAGCAGCTTGGATGGCTCTGGAAACACCATATATTTT. As protein: CASSLDGSGNTIYF.

J is TRBJ1-3 and V is TRBV6-8; 7 nucleotides agree with TRBD1. The J segment lost 0 bases and the V segment lost 6 bases, leaving 8 bases of the junction unmatched. There are 16 residues in the CDR3. Germline V gene sequence: CDR1 MNHGY, CDR2 SAAAGT. The CDR3 nucleotides are TGTGCCAGCAGCTGCGGACAGGAACCCTCTGGAAACACCATATATTTT. Residues: CASSCGQEPSGNTIYF.

V is TRBV5-1 and J is TRBJ1-1, with 9 bases lining up with TRBD1. The CDR3 contains 14 residues. The V gene's germline CDR1 is SGHRS and CDR2 YFSETQ. The junction had 2 bases not matched to a gene; V was cut back by 4 bases and J by 1 base. This chain's CDR3 is CASSGQGRNTEAFF. The CDR3 DNA reads TGCGCCAGCAGCGGACAGGGGAGGAACACTGAAGCTTTCTTT.